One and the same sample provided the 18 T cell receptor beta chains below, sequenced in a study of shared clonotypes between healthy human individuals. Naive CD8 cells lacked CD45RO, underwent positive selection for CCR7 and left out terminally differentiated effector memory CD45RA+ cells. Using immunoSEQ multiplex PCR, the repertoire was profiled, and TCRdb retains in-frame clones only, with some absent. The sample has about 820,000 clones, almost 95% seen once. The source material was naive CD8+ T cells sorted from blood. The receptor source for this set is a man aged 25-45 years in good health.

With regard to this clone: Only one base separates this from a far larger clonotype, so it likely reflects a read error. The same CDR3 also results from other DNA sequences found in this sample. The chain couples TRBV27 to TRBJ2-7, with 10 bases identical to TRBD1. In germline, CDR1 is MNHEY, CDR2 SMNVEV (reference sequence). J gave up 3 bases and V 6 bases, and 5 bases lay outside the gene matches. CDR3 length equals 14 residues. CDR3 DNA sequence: TGTGCCAGCAGCCCCGGGACAGGGGACTACGAGCAGTACTTC. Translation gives CASSPGTGDYEQYF.

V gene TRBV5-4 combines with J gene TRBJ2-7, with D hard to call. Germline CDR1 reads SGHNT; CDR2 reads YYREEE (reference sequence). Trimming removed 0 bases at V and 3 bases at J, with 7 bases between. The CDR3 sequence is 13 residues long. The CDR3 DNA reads TGTGCCAGCAGCTTGGATGCAATCTACGAGCAGTACTTC. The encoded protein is CASSLDAIYEQYF.

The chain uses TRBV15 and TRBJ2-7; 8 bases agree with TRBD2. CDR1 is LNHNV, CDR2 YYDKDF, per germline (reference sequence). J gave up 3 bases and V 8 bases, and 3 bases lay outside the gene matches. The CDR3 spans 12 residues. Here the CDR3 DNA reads TGTGCCACCGCGCGGGAGGACTACGAGCAGTACTTC. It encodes CATAREDYEQYF.

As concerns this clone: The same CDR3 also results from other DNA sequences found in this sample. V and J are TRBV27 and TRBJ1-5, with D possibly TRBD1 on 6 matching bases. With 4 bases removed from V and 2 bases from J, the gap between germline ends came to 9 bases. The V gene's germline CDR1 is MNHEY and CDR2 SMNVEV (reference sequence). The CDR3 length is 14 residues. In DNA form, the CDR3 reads TGTGCCAGCAGTTCCGGGGGCGGCAATCAGCCCCAGCATTTT. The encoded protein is CASSSGGGNQPQHF.

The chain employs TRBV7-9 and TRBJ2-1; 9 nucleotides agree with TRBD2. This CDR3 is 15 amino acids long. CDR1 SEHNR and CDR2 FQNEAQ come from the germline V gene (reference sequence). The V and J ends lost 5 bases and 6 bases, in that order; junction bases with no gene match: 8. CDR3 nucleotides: TGTGCCAGCAGCCAAAGCGGGAGGATGGGCAATGAGCAGTTCTTC. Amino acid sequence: CASSQSGRMGNEQFF.

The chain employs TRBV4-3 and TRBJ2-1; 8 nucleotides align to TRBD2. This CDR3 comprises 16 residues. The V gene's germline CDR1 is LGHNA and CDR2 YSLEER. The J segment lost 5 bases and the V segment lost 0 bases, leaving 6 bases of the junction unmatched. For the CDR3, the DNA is TGCGCCAGCAGCCAAGATCCAGCGGGAGTAAACAATGAGCAGTTCTTC. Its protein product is CASSQDPAGVNNEQFF.

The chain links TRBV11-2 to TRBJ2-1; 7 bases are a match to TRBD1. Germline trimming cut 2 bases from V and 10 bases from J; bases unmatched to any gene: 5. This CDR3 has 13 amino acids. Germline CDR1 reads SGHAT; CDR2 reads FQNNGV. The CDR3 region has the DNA TGTGCCAGCAGCTTATTCCAGGGGGACGAGCAGTTCTTC. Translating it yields CASSLFQGDEQFF.

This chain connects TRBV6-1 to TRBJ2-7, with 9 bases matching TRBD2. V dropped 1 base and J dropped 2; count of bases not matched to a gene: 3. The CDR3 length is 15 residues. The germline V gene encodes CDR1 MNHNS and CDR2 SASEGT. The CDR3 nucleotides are TGTGCCAGCAGTGAAGAACCTAGCGGGGCCTACGAGCAGTACTTC. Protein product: CASSEEPSGAYEQYF.

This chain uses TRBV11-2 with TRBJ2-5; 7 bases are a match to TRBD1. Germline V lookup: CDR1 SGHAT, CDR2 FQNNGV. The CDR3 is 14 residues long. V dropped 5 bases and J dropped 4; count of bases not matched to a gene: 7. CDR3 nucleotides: TGTGCCAGCAGCGTCTGGACAGGTGGAGAGACCCAGTACTTC. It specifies CASSVWTGGETQYF.

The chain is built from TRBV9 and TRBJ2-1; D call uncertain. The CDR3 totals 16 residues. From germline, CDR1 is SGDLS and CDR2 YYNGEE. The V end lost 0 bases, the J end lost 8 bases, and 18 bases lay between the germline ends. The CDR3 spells CASSVGADPALDEQFF. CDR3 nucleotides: TGTGCCAGCAGCGTAGGGGCGGACCCTGCCTTGGATGAGCAGTTCTTC.

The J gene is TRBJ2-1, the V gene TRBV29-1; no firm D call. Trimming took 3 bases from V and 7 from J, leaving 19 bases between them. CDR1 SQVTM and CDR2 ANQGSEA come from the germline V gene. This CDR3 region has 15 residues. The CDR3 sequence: CSVDMAGSVGNEQFF. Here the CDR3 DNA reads TGCAGCGTTGATATGGCCGGGTCAGTAGGTAATGAGCAGTTCTTC.

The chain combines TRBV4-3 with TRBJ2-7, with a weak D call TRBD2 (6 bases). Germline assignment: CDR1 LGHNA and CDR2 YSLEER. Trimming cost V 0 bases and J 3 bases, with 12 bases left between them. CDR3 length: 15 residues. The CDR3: CASSQDGDSGYEQYF. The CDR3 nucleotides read TGCGCCAGCAGCCAAGATGGGGACTCCGGCTACGAGCAGTACTTC.

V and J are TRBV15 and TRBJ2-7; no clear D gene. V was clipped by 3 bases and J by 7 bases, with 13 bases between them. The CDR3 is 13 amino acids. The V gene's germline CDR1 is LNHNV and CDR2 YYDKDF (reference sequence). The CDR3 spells CATSRDPLWEQYF. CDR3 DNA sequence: TGTGCCACCAGCAGGGATCCACTCTGGGAGCAGTACTTC. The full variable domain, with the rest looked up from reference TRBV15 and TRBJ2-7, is DAMVIQNPRYQVTQFGKPVTLSCSQTLNHNVMYWYQQKSSQAPKLLFHYYDKDFNNEADTPDNFQSRRPNTSFCFLDIRSPGLGDTAMYLCATSRDPLWEQYFGPGTRLTVT.

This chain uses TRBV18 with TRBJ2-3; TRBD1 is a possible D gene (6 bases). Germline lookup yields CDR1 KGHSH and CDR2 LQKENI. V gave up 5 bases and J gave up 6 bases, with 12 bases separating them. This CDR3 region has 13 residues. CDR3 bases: TGTGCCAGCTCATCGACAGGCGGGGATACGCAGTATTTT. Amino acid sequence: CASSSTGGDTQYF.

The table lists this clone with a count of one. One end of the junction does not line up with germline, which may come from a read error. CDR3 in DNA: TGTGCCAGCAGCAACCTTCCGGACACAAGGTCGACTGACGTTTTT. Translation: CASSNLPDTRSTDVF. The rearrangement links TRBV7-9 to TRBJ1-4, with a possible D match to TRBD1 (5 bases). The CDR3 contains 15 residues. The germline V gene has CDR1 SEHNR and CDR2 FQNEAQ (reference sequence).

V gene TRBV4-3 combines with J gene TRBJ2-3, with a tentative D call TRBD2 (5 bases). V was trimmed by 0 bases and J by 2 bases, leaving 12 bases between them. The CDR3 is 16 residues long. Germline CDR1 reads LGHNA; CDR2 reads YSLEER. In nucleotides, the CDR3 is TGCGCCAGCAGCCAAGATGTCTCGGGGAACACAGATACGCAGTATTTT. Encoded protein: CASSQDVSGNTDTQYF.

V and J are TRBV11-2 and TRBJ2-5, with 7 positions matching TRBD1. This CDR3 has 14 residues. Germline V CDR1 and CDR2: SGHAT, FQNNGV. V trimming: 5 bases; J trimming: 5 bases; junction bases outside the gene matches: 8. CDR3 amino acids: CASSATTGSETQYF. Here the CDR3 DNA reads TGTGCCAGCAGCGCCACGACAGGGTCGGAGACCCAGTACTTC. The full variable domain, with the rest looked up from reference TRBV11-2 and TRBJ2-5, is EAGVAQSPRYKIIEKRQSVAFWCNPISGHATLYWYQQILGQGPKLLIQFQNNGVVDDSQLPKDRFSAERLKGVDSTLKIQPAKLEDSAVYLCASSATTGSETQYFGPGTRLLVL.

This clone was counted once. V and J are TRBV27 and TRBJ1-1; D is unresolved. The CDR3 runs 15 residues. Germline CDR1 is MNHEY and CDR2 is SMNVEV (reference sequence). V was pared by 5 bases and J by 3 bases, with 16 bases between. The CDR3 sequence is CASSRGRLWDTEAFF. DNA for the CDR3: TGTGCCAGCAGTCGAGGGAGGCTTTGGGACACTGAAGCTTTCTTT.